This T cell receptor beta chain was profiled in a study of OX40 agonist ivuxolimab in advanced cancers. Study-wide context: The dose of intravenous ivuxolimab that patients received every 2 weeks ranged from 0.01 to 10 mg/kg. Allowance was made for prior anti-PD-1, anti-PD-L1 or anti-CTLA-4 therapy, and roughly 39% had some.

Regarding this clone: Antigen: not known.

The CDR3 is made up of 17 amino acids. CDR1 and CDR2 from the germline V gene are SNHLY and FYNNEI. V was cut by 3 bases and J by 1 base, with 15 bases left in between. Whole-study results and caveats: The study observed clonal expansion of CD4+ and CD8+ blood T cells by week 6 at 0.1 to 3.0 mg/kg. The authors also found low normalized T-cell clonal expansion in some nonresponders.

Libraries were prepared by immunoSEQ multiplex PCR; TCRdb keeps only in-frame clonotypes and omits some of them. The sample carries roughly 39,000 clones, 70% to 90% recorded once. The source was CD4+ or CD8+ T cells sorted from blood, collected in a trial of the OX40 agonist ivuxolimab. This TCR came from an adult with an advanced solid tumor such as melanoma, head and neck, liver or kidney cancer. The chain couples TRBV2 to TRBJ2-2; TRBD2 is a possible D gene (6 bases). The CDR3 DNA reads TGTGCCAGCAGTGACGGGCGGCTAGCGAGGAACACCGGGGAGCTGTTTTTT. Encoded protein: CASSDGRLARNTGELFF.